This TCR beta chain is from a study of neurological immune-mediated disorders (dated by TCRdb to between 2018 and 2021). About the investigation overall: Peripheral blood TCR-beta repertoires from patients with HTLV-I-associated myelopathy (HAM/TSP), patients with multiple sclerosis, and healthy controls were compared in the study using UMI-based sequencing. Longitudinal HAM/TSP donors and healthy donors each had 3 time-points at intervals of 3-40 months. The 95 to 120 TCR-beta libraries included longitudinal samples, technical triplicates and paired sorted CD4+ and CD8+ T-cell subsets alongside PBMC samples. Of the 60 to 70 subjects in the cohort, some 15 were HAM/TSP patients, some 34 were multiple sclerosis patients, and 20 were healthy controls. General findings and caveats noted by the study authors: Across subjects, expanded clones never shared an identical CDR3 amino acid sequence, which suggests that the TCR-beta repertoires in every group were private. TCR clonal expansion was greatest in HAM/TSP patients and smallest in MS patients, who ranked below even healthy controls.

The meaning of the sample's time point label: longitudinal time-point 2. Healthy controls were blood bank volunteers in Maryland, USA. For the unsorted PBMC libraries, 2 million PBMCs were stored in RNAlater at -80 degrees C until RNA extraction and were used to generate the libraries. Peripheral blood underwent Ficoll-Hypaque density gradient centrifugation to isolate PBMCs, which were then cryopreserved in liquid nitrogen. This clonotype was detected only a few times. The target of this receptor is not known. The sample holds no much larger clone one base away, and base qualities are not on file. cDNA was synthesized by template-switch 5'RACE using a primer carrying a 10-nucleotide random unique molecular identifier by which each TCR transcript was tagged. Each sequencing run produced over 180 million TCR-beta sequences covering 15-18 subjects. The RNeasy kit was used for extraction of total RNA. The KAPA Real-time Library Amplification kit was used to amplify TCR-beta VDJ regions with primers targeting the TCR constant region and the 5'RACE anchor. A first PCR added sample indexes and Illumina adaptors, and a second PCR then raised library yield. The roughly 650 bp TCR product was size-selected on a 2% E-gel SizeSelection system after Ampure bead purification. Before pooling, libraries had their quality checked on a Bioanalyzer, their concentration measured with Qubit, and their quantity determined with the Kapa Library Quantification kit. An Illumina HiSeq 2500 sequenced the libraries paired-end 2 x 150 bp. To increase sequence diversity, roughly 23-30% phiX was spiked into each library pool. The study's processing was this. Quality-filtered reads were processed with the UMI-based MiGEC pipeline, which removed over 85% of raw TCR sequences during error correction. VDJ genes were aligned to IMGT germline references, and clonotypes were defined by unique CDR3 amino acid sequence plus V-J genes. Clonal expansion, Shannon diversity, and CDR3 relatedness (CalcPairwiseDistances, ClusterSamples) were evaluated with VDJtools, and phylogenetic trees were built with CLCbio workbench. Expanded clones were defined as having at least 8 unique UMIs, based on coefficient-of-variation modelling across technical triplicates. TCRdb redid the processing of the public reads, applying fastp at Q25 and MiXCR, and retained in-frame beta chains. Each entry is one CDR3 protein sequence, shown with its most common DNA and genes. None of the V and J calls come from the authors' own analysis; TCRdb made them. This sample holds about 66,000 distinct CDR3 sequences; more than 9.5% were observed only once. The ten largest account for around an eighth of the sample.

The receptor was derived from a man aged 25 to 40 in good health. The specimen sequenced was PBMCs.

The nucleotide sequence is given as TGTGCCAGCAGCCTGTTGGGGCAGAACACTGAAGCTTTCTTT. This codes for CASSLLGQNTEAFF. Recombination connected TRBV7-9 to TRBJ1-1, with TRBD1 perhaps the D gene, on 5 matching bases. Trimming costs V 5 bases and J 1 base, and their ends lie 11 bases apart. CDR1 is given as SEHNR and CDR2 as FQNEAQ, both from the germline V gene (reference sequence). The CDR3 measures 14 amino acids from cysteine to phenylalanine. The entry retains the CDR3 DNA only, 42 bases that are in frame from base 1. This CDR3, with the reference TRBV7-9 and TRBJ1-1 proteins standing in past its ends, gives the full variable domain DTGVSQNPRHKITKRGQNVTFRCDPISEHNRLYWYRQTLGQGPEFLTYFQNEAQLEKSRLLSDRFSAERPKGSFSTLEIQRTEQGDSAMYLCASSLLGQNTEAFFGQGTRLTVV.